The rows below give T cell receptor beta chains drawn from one sample of a study of blood T cell repertoires in COVID-19. Using immunoSEQ multiplex PCR, the repertoire was profiled, and TCRdb retains in-frame clones only, with some absent. The sample has about 200,000 clones, over 60% seen once; the top ten hold 4.5% to 7%. Sample: peripheral blood. These receptors were taken from a woman in her 70s with acute or convalescent COVID-19. The CDR3 runs from the conserved cysteine through the conserved F or W. The D gene is left open where the match is weak. Size is omitted from some rows. Given values are once, few, many or a class for expanded clones.

v_call	clone_size	j_call	d_call	cdr3_nt	cdr3_aa
TRBV3-1/TRBV3-2	-	TRBJ2-1	TRBD1	TGTGCCAGCAGCTATACAGGGGGCGGTGAGCAGTTCTTC	CASSYTGGGEQFF
TRBV28	once	TRBJ1-5	TRBD1	TGTGCCAGCAGTTATTTACAGGGGGCCCATCAGCCCCAGCATTTT	CASSYLQGAHQPQHF
TRBV5-1	-	TRBJ2-4	TRBD2	TGCGCCAGCAGCTTTACCCCTAGCGGGAGAGGGTCCAAAAACATTCAGTACTTC	CASSFTPSGRGSKNIQYF
TRBV7-2	-	TRBJ1-1	-	TGTGCCAGCAGTTATAGCCGGAACACTGAAGCTTTCTTT	CASSYSRNTEAFF
TRBV28	few	TRBJ1-1	-	TGTGCCCCGACAGCGAACACTGAAGCTTTCTTT	CAPTANTEAFF
TRBV30	-	TRBJ1-5	TRBD1	TGTGCCTGGAGGGGGACAGGGAATCAGCCCCAGCATTTT	CAWRGTGNQPQHF
TRBV15	few	TRBJ1-3	-	TGTGCCACCAGTAAGCGGGGGGGAGCAGGAAACACCATATATTTT	CATSKRGGAGNTIYF
TRBV27	-	TRBJ1-1	-	TGTGCCAGCAGTTCGCCAGGGTGGACTGAAGCTTTCTTT	CASSSPGWTEAFF
TRBV7-3	-	TRBJ2-7	-	TGTGCCAGCAGCTTAGGGGGCCCACGGGGTTCCTACGAGCAGTACTTC	CASSLGGPRGSYEQYF
TRBV5-1	-	TRBJ2-1	TRBD2	TGCGCCAGCCGCGCCCTAAGCGGGGGGTCCTACAATGAGCAGTTCTTC	CASRALSGGSYNEQFF
TRBV28	once	TRBJ1-5	-	TGTGCCAGCAGGCAGGGGAGTCAGCCCCAGCATTTT	CASRQGSQPQHF
TRBV7-2	once	TRBJ1-5	TRBD1	TGTGCCAGCAGCCTAGACAGGGAGTATCAGCCCCAGCATTTT	CASSLDREYQPQHF
TRBV27	once	TRBJ1-3	TRBD1	TGTGCCAGCAGTTCTCGACAGGGGGCGATGTCTGGAAACACCATATATTTT	CASSSRQGAMSGNTIYF
TRBV12-3/TRBV12-4	-	TRBJ1-6	-	TGTGCCAGCAGGGACGCCGGGGGTTCACCCCTCCACTTT	CASRDAGGSPLHF
TRBV7-8	-	TRBJ1-6	-	TGTGCCAGCAGCTTAGCAGGAGTTTCACCCCTCCACTTT	CASSLAGVSPLHF
TRBV15	once	TRBJ1-6	-	TGTGCCACCAGCAGAGTGGTAGATGATAATTCACCCCTCCACTTT	CATSRVVDDNSPLHF